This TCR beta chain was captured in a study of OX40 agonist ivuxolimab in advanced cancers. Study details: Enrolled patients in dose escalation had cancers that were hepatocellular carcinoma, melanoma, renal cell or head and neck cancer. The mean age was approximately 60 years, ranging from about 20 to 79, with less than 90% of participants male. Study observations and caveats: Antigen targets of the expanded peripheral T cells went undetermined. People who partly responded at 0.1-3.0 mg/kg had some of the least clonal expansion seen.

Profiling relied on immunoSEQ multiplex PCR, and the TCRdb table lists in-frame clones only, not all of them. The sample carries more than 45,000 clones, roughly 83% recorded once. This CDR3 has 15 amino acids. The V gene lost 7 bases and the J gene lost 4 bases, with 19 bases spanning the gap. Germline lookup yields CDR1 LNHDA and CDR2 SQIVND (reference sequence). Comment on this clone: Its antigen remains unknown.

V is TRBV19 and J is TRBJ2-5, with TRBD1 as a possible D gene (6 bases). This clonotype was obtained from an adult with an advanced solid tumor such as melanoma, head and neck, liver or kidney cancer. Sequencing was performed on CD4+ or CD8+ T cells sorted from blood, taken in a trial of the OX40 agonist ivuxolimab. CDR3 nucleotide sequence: TGTGCCAGTACTCGGGTCGCAGGGGCGGGAGAGACCCAGTACTTC. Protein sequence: CASTRVAGAGETQYF.